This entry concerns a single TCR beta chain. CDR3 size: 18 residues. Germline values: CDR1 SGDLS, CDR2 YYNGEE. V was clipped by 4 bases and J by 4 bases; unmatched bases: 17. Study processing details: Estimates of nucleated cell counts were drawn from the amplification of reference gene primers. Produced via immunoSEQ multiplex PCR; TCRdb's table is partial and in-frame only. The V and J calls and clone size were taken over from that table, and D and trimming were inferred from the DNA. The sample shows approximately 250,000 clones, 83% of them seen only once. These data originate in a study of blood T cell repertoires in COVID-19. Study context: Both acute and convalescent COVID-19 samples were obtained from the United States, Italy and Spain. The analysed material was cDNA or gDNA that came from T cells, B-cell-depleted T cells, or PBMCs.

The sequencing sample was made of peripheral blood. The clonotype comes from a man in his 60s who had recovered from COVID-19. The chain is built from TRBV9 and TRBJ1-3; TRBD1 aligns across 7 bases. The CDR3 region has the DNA TGTGCCAGCAGCCAGACCCCACAGGGGTTCGCATTCGGAAACACCATATATTTT. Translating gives CASSQTPQGFAFGNTIYF.